This T cell receptor beta chain derives from a study of T cells expressing NK-cell markers. As the method of synthesis, 5'RACE template switching with UMIs yielded TCR beta cDNA. After re-calling the 5' RACE reads, TCRdb lists one entry per CDR3 protein, DNA absent. The sample has about 160,000 distinct CDR3 sequences. The length of the CDR3 is 15 residues. Germline lookup yields CDR1 MNHNS and CDR2 SASEGT. The TCR was taken from a woman aged 18-70 years in good health. The material sequenced was blood T cells: a sorted CD56 or NKG2C T cell subset, CD4+ or CD8+ T cells, or bulk PBMC T cells (not recorded which). This sequence joins TRBV6-1 and TRBJ2-1; TCRdb names TRBD2, which stays unverified in the absence of DNA. The CDR3 is CASRMTSGQYNEQFF.